The 10 T cell receptor beta chains listed next were all sequenced from one sample in a study of immune characterization of retroperitoneal liposarcoma. TCRdb re-called the PCR reads with MiXCR, one entry per CDR3 protein. This table has over 15,000 distinct CDR3 sequences, 37% appearing once. The sample consisted of blood. The receptors were gathered from a male donor with retroperitoneal liposarcoma.

J is TRBJ1-1 and V is TRBV10-2, with D tentatively TRBD1 (5 bases). The CDR3 extends over 16 amino acids. CDR1 and CDR2 (germline): WSHSY, SAAADI. Trimming stripped 2 bases from V and 0 bases from J, with 13 bases between. CDR3 sequence: CASSENHRLMNTEAFF. The CDR3 nucleotides are TGCGCCAGCAGTGAGAACCACAGGCTAATGAACACTGAAGCTTTCTTT.

This clonotype was observed a handful of times. V and J are TRBV7-2 and TRBJ2-5; 10 nucleotides agree with TRBD1. Trimming cost V 5 bases and J 0 bases; bases outside gene matches: 6. Germline CDR1 SGHTA, CDR2 FQGNSA. The CDR3 length is 16 residues. This CDR3 is CASSPMGQGYQETQYF. DNA of the CDR3: TGTGCCAGCAGCCCTATGGGACAGGGGTACCAAGAGACCCAGTACTTC.

This clonotype was observed many times. The chain combines TRBV7-8 with TRBJ2-1, with 10 bases matching TRBD2. Germline V gives CDR1 SGHVS, CDR2 FQNEAQ. V gave up 1 base and J gave up 13 bases; unmatched junction bases: 16. The CDR3 is 17 residues long. The CDR3, as DNA: TGTGCCAGCAGCTTAGATCCTAGCGGGAGCCTACTAGAGACCCAGTTCTTC. This sequence encodes CASSLDPSGSLLETQFF.

The sample holds a few counts of this clonotype. The chain carries TRBV6-6 and TRBJ1-2; possible D gene TRBD1, 5 bases. CDR3 size: 16 residues. V lost 2 bases to trimming and J lost 7 bases, with 20 bases between them. Per germline, CDR1 MNHNY and CDR2 SVGAGI (reference sequence). The CDR3 region is CASSYGDVGAPTGYTF. The CDR3 DNA reads as TGTGCCAGCAGTTACGGGGATGTCGGGGCCCCAACTGGCTACACCTTC.

This clonotype was counted only a few times. The rearrangement links TRBV6-1 to TRBJ1-6; D not certain. There are 13 residues in the CDR3. V lost 11 bases, J lost 7 bases, and 15 bases lay in between. Per the germline V gene, CDR1 is MNHNS and CDR2 is SASEGT. The CDR3 spells CAGKDTGNSPLHF. CDR3 DNA sequence: TGTGCCGGAAAGGATACTGGGAATTCACCCCTCCACTTT.

This clonotype came up many times. The V call is TRBV7-6, the J call TRBJ2-7; no clear D gene. This CDR3 region has 12 residues. The V gene lost 4 bases and the J gene lost 7 bases, with 11 bases spanning the gap. Germline CDR1 reads SGHVS; CDR2 reads FNYEAQ. CDR3 region: CASSSMGREQYF. The CDR3 DNA reads TGTGCCAGCAGCTCCATGGGTCGGGAGCAGTACTTC.

This clonotype has just a few counts. V gene TRBV11-3 combines with J gene TRBJ2-1; a weak D match, TRBD2 (7 bases). Per germline, CDR1 SGHNT and CDR2 YENEEA. This CDR3 contains 12 residues. Trimming cost V 10 bases and J 10 bases, with 17 bases left between them. The CDR3 DNA sequence: TGTGCCATCCGCGGAGGGGGGGACGAGCAGTTCTTC. It yields the protein CAIRGGGDEQFF. Drawing the rest from reference TRBV11-3 and TRBJ2-1, the complete variable domain is EAGVVQSPRYKIIEKKQPVAFWCNPISGHNTLYWYLQNLGQGPELLIRYENEEAVDDSQLPKDRFSAERLKGVDSTLKIQPAELGDSAVYLCAIRGGGDEQFFGPGTRLTVL.

This clonotype was recorded a few times. V is TRBV6-6 and J is TRBJ2-1, with 9 bases fitting TRBD1. With V trimmed by 4 bases and J by 7 bases, 17 bases remained unmatched. Germline V lookup: CDR1 MNHNY, CDR2 SVGAGI (reference sequence). The CDR3 has 18 residues. The CDR3 protein is CASSWGGVYGQGHNEQFF. For the CDR3, the DNA is TGTGCCAGCAGTTGGGGGGGGGTTTATGGACAGGGGCATAATGAGCAGTTCTTC.

This clonotype was seen a few times. The chain joins TRBV11-3 to TRBJ2-5, with no clear D. This CDR3 is 15 amino acids long. Trimming stripped 1 base from V and 5 bases from J, with 14 bases between. In germline, CDR1 is SGHNT, CDR2 YENEEA. CDR3 nucleotide sequence: TGTGCCAGCAGCTTAGGGGTATCGGAGTGGGAGACCCAGTACTTC. Residues: CASSLGVSEWETQYF.

This chain connects TRBV12-5 to TRBJ2-1, with D possibly TRBD2 on 6 matching bases. CDR3 length equals 19 residues. Germline V gene sequence: CDR1 LGHNT, CDR2 FRNRAP. Trimming stripped 0 bases from V and 4 bases from J, with 22 bases between. Here the CDR3 reads CASGLVLGSGPEFYNEQFF. DNA for the CDR3: TGTGCTAGTGGTTTGGTACTTGGGAGCGGGCCAGAGTTTTACAATGAGCAGTTCTTC.